One and the same sample provided the 23 T cell receptor beta chains below, sequenced in a study of blood T cells in healthy people across ages. A second PCR, run for roughly 7 to 12 cycles, used a sample-barcoded 5' primer plus a J-beta primer mix. One entry per CDR3 protein, called by TCRdb with MiXCR from the 5' RACE reads. The table shows approximately 1,700,000 distinct CDR3 sequences, with roughly 43% occurring only once. The sample was blood. The receptors shown here come from a human donor in good health.

The V call is TRBV7-2, the J call TRBJ1-6; TRBD1 aligns across 7 bases. Germline CDR1 SGHTA, CDR2 FQGNSA. V dropped 6 bases and J dropped 10; count of bases not matched to a gene: 9. This CDR3 is 14 amino acids long. The CDR3 bases are TGTGCCAGCAGGCGCGCAGGGGGAAGCTCACCCCTCCACTTT. Translating it yields CASRRAGGSSPLHF. The whole variable domain, filled in from reference TRBV7-2 and TRBJ1-6, reads GAGVSQSPSNKVTEKGKDVELRCDPISGHTALYWYRQSLGQGLEFLIYFQGNSAPDKSGLPSDRFSAERTGGSVSTLTIQRTQQEDSAVYLCASRRAGGSSPLHFGNGTRLTVT.

As regards this clonotype: A read error is possible here, since a much larger clone lies one base away. The chain is built from TRBV18 and TRBJ1-1; a possible D gene is TRBD1 (6 bases). CDR1 and CDR2 (germline): KGHSH, LQKENI. This CDR3 region has 12 residues. CDR3 sequence reads: CVSSSQGTEAFF. The CDR3 region has the DNA TGTGTCAGCTCCTCCCAGGGGACTGAAGCTTTCTTT.

The V gene is TRBV7-2, the J gene TRBJ1-2, with TRBD1 matching 9 bases. CDR3 length equals 14 residues. With V trimmed by 5 bases and J by 8 bases, 9 bases remained unmatched. Germline V gives CDR1 SGHTA, CDR2 FQGNSA. The CDR3 region is CASSPAGTGKGYTF. The CDR3, as DNA: TGTGCCAGCAGCCCCGCCGGGACAGGGAAGGGCTACACCTTC.

This clonotype was found once. The junction shows a germline mismatch at one end, possibly a read error. The J gene is TRBJ2-3, the V gene TRBV7-2; TRBD1 aligns across 8 bases. CDR3 length: 16 residues. CDR1 is SGHTA, CDR2 FQGNSA, per germline. CDR3 bases: TGTGCCAGCAGCCCGGCAGGGGGCGCGGGCACAGATGCGCAGTATTTT. Translating gives CASSPAGGAGTDAQYF.

This clonotype was seen a handful of times. For the CDR3, the DNA is TGTGCCAGCAGTCCCAACAGGGGGCTCACAGATACGCAGTATTTT. Protein product: CASSPNRGLTDTQYF. V gene TRBV27 combines with J gene TRBJ2-3; 9 bases are shared with TRBD1. This CDR3 contains 15 residues. Germline trimming cut 5 bases from V and 2 bases from J; bases unmatched to any gene: 5. Germline V gives CDR1 MNHEY, CDR2 SMNVEV (reference sequence).

V gene TRBV7-2 combines with J gene TRBJ2-7, with 7 bases fitting TRBD1. Unmatched junction bases numbered 8, after V lost 3 bases and J lost 0 bases. From germline, CDR1 is SGHTA and CDR2 FQGNSA. CDR3 size: 16 residues. CDR3 sequence: CASSLTGTQSSYEQYF. Here the CDR3 DNA reads TGTGCCAGCAGCTTGACAGGGACACAAAGCTCCTACGAGCAGTACTTC.

The rearrangement links TRBV5-1 to TRBJ2-1, with 8 positions matching TRBD2. CDR3 length: 14 amino acids. J was trimmed by 9 bases and V by 5 bases; bases with no gene match: 10. Germline-derived CDR1 and CDR2 are SGHRS and YFSETQ. Here the CDR3 reads CASSYTGGRSEQFF. In DNA, the CDR3 is TGCGCCAGCAGTTATACGGGGGGGCGGAGTGAGCAGTTCTTC.

The chain couples TRBV6-2 or TRBV6-3 to TRBJ1-2; D uncertain. Germline CDR1 reads MNHEY; CDR2 reads SVGEGT. Deletions cut 0 bases from V and 4 bases from J, with 9 bases between. The CDR3 is 14 amino acids. The CDR3 DNA follows: TGTGCCAGCAGTTACTCGGAGGGAACCTATGGCTACACCTTC. This translates into CASSYSEGTYGYTF.

The chain has TRBV25-1 and TRBJ1-1; the match to TRBD1 covers 8 bases. CDR3 length: 18 amino acids. Trimming at V came to 1 base and at J to 4 bases, leaving 14 bases not matched to a gene. The germline CDR1 and CDR2 sequences are MGHDK and SYGVNS. The CDR3 DNA reads TGTGCCAGCAGTGAATTATTAAGTACTTCCGACAGGGGCACTGAAGCTTTCTTT. This codes for CASSELLSTSDRGTEAFF.

This clonotype occurred a few times. The chain links TRBV7-3 to TRBJ2-1; the match to TRBD2 covers 8 bases. V shed 5 bases and J 2 bases; nucleotides not matched to a gene: 5. Looked up from germline, CDR1 is SGHTA and CDR2 is FQGTGA. This CDR3 contains 15 residues. CDR3 sequence reads: CASSATSGPYNEQFF. The DNA of the CDR3 is TGTGCCAGCAGCGCCACTAGCGGTCCCTACAATGAGCAGTTCTTC. The whole variable domain, filled in from reference TRBV7-3 and TRBJ2-1, reads GAGVSQTPSNKVTEKGKYVELRCDPISGHTALYWYRQSLGQGPEFLIYFQGTGAADDSGLPNDRFFAVRPEGSVSTLKIQRTERGDSAVYLCASSATSGPYNEQFFGPGTRLTVL.

V and J are TRBV29-1 and TRBJ2-7; TRBD1 matches at 8 bases. V was clipped by 0 bases and J by 3 bases; unmatched bases: 4. From germline, CDR1 is SQVTM and CDR2 ANQGSEA. The CDR3 sequence is 14 residues long. The CDR3 DNA is TGCAGCGTTGAAGATATGGACAGGGACTACGAGCAGTACTTC. Its protein is CSVEDMDRDYEQYF.

This clonotype was recorded a few times. V gene TRBV20-1 combines with J gene TRBJ2-1; 8 bases map to TRBD2. Germline V gene sequence: CDR1 DFQATT, CDR2 SNEGSKA (reference sequence). With V trimmed by 1 base and J by 1 base, 6 bases remained unmatched. The CDR3 is 16 residues long. The CDR3 nucleotides read TGCAGTGCTAGAGCTCCGGCGGGGGGATCCTACAATGAGCAGTTCTTC. This encodes CSARAPAGGSYNEQFF.

This clonotype has ten or more counts. The chain joins TRBV29-1 to TRBJ1-2; TRBD1 matches at 7 bases. This CDR3 has 13 residues. V lost 6 bases, J lost 7 bases, and 11 bases stayed unmatched. Per the germline V gene, CDR1 is SQVTM and CDR2 is ANQGSEA. For the CDR3, the DNA is TGCAGCGTATCGTCGTCAGGGGGAAGTGGCTACACCTTC. Amino acids: CSVSSSGGSGYTF.

This clonotype turned up a few times. The chain couples TRBV5-1 to TRBJ2-3; TRBD2 matches at 7 bases. The CDR3 is made up of 16 amino acids. V dropped 4 bases and J dropped 0; count of bases not matched to a gene: 8. The germline gives CDR1 SGHRS, CDR2 YFSETQ. The CDR3 region has the DNA TGCGCCAGCAGCAGGGGACTACCACGTAGCACAGATACGCAGTATTTT. Its protein product is CASSRGLPRSTDTQYF.

There are many counts of this clonotype. The chain links TRBV4-1 to TRBJ1-4; D is unclear. Between the trimmed V and J ends, which lost 5 bases and 7 bases, there was a span of 11 bases. The CDR3 is 13 residues long. Germline CDR1 and CDR2: MGHRA and YSYEKL. The CDR3 region is CASSSSDVEKLFF. CDR3 DNA sequence: TGCGCCAGCAGCAGTTCGGACGTTGAAAAACTGTTTTTT.

The chain links TRBV27 to TRBJ2-1; perhaps D is TRBD1 or TRBD2 (7 bases each). Trimming cost V 6 bases and J 8 bases, with 23 bases left between them. There are 16 residues in the CDR3. Looked up from germline, CDR1 is MNHEY and CDR2 is SMNVEV (reference sequence). The CDR3 sequence is CASSTFKGGGHDEQFF. CDR3 sequence (DNA): TGTGCCAGCAGCACCTTTAAGGGAGGGGGCCACGATGAGCAGTTCTTC.

The V and J genes are TRBV5-5 and TRBJ2-7, with D uncertain. CDR3 length: 15 amino acids. V lost 4 bases, J lost 2 bases, and 16 bases lay in between. Per germline, CDR1 SGHKS and CDR2 YYEKEE (reference sequence). The CDR3, as DNA: TGTGCCAGCAGCCACTTATTATCACCCCCCTACGAGCAGTACTTC. This encodes CASSHLLSPPYEQYF. Supplemented by reference TRBV5-5 and TRBJ2-7, the full variable domain reads DAGVTQSPTHLIKTRGQQVTLRCSPISGHKSVSWYQQVLGQGPQFIFQYYEKEERGRGNFPDRFSARQFPNYSSELNVNALLLGDSALYLCASSHLLSPPYEQYFGPGTRLTVT.

For the CDR3, the DNA is TGCGCCAGCAGCCGGATCCCATATAGACAGACAGGGGGCTCAAGCGAGCAGTACTTC. Translated: CASSRIPYRQTGGSSEQYF. The rearrangement links TRBV4-3 to TRBJ2-4, with 10 bases fitting TRBD1. The J call may be faulty, since TRBJ2-7 better matches the DNA end. Germline CDR1 and CDR2: LGHNA and YSLEER. This CDR3 is built from 19 residues.

The J gene is TRBJ1-1, the V gene TRBV29-1, with D perhaps TRBD1 (5 bases). The length of the CDR3 is 12 residues. Per germline, CDR1 SQVTM and CDR2 ANQGSEA. The V and J ends lost 6 bases and 4 bases respectively, with 12 bases between them. This CDR3 is CSVSGTSTEAFF. CDR3 DNA sequence: TGCAGCGTCTCCGGGACGAGCACTGAAGCTTTCTTT.

The J gene is TRBJ2-7, the V gene TRBV2; D not certain. The CDR3 has 15 amino acids. The V and J ends lost 2 bases and 4 bases respectively, with 15 bases between them. Germline V gene sequence: CDR1 SNHLY, CDR2 FYNNEI. The CDR3 here is CASSELRQPRYEQYF. DNA of the CDR3: TGTGCCAGCAGTGAACTTCGGCAGCCCCGGTACGAGCAGTACTTC.

This clonotype was observed many times. The chain employs TRBV29-1 and TRBJ1-2, with 9 positions matching TRBD1. V dropped 0 bases and J dropped 2; count of bases not matched to a gene: 4. CDR1 and CDR2 (germline): SQVTM, ANQGSEA. CDR3 length equals 15 residues. The CDR3 here is CSVEDRDRGNYGYTF. DNA for the CDR3: TGCAGCGTTGAAGATCGAGACAGGGGGAACTATGGCTACACCTTC.

The V and J genes are TRBV29-1 and TRBJ2-2; the match to TRBD1 covers 7 bases. This CDR3 region has 14 residues. V gave up 6 bases and J gave up 4 bases; unmatched junction bases: 8. CDR1 and CDR2 (germline): SQVTM, ANQGSEA. The CDR3 region has the DNA TGCAGCGTAGGGAGCACAGGGGCCACCGGGGAGCTGTTTTTT. Its protein is CSVGSTGATGELFF.

This clonotype was detected only a few times. V gene TRBV5-1 combines with J gene TRBJ1-2, with TRBD1 matching over 7 bases. The CDR3 is made up of 14 amino acids. Germline CDR1 reads SGHRS; CDR2 reads YFSETQ. V was pared by 3 bases and J by 5 bases, with 7 bases of the junction left unmatched. As DNA, the CDR3 is TGCGCCAGCAGCTCGGAGGGGACAGCGTATGGCTACACCTTC. It translates to CASSSEGTAYGYTF.